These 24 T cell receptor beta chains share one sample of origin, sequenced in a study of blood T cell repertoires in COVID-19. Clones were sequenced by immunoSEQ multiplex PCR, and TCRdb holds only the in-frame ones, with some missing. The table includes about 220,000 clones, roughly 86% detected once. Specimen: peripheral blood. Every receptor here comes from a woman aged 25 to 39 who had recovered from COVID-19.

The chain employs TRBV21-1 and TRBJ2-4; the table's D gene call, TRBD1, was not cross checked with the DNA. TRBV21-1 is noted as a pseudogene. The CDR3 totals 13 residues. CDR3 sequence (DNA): TGTGCCACCACAGACAGGGAGAGGAACATTCAGTACTTC. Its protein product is CATTDRERNIQYF.

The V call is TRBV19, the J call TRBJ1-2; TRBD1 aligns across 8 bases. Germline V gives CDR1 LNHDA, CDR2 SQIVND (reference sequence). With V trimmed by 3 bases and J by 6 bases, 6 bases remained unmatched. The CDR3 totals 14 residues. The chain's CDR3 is CASSIFAGGHGYTF. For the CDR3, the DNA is TGTGCCAGTAGTATTTTCGCAGGGGGCCATGGCTACACCTTC.

CDR3 sequence reads: CSASKGLLYNEQFF. CDR3 DNA sequence: TGCAGTGCTAGTAAGGGACTCCTTTACAATGAGCAGTTCTTC. This sequence joins TRBV20-1 and TRBJ2-1; the D gene is possibly TRBD2 (6 bases). In germline, CDR1 is DFQATT, CDR2 SNEGSKA (reference sequence). CDR3 length: 14 residues. V lost 3 bases and J lost 4, with 13 bases in between.

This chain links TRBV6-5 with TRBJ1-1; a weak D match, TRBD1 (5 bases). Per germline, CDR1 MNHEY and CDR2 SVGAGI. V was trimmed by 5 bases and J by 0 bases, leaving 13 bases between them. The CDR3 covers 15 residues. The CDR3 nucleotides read TGTGCCAGCAGTCCAGGGTATTGGATGAACACTGAAGCTTTCTTT. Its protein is CASSPGYWMNTEAFF.

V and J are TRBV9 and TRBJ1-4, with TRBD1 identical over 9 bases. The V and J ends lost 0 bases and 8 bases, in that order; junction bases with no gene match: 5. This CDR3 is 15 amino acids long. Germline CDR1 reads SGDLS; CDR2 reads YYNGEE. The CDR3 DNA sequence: TGTGCCAGCAGCGTAGGAGACAGGGGGGCAGAAAAACTGTTTTTT. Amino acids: CASSVGDRGAEKLFF.

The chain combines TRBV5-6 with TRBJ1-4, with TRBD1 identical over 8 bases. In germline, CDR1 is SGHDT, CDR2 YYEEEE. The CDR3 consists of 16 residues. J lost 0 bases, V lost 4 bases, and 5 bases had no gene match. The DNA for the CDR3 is TGTGCCAGCAGCACGGACAGGGCTGCAACTAATGAAAAACTGTTTTTT. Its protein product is CASSTDRAATNEKLFF.

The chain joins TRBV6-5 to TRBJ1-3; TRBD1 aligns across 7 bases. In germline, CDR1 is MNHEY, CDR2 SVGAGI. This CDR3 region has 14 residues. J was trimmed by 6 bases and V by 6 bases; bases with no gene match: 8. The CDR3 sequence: CASRMTGLENTIYF. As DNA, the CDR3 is TGTGCCAGCAGAATGACAGGGCTCGAAAACACCATATATTTT.

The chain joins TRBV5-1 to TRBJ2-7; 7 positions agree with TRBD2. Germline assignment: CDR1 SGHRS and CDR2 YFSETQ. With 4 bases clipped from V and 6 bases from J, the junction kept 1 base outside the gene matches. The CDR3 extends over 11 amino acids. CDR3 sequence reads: CASSGGGEQYF. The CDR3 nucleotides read TGCGCCAGCAGCGGGGGGGGCGAGCAGTACTTC.

The DNA of the CDR3 is TGTGCCAGCAGCACACCCCCGGGGTGGACCGGGGAGCTGTTTTTT. It encodes CASSTPPGWTGELFF. The rearrangement links TRBV5-6 to TRBJ2-2, with TRBD2 as a possible D gene (5 bases). With 4 bases removed from V and 5 bases from J, the gap between germline ends came to 15 bases. The CDR3 has 15 residues. CDR1 and CDR2 from the germline V gene are SGHDT and YYEEEE.

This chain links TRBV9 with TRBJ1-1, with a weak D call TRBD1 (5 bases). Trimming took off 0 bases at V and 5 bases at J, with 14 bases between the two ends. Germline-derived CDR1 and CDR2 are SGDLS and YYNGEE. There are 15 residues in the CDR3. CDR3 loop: CASSVGGAGGTEAFF. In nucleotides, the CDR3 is TGTGCCAGCAGCGTAGGCGGGGCCGGTGGTACTGAAGCTTTCTTT.

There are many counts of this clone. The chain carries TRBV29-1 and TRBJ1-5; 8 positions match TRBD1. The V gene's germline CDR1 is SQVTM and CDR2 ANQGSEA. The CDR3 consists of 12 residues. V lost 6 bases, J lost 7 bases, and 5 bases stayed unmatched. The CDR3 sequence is CSVGQAGQPQHF. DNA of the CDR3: TGCAGCGTGGGACAGGCGGGACAGCCCCAGCATTTT.

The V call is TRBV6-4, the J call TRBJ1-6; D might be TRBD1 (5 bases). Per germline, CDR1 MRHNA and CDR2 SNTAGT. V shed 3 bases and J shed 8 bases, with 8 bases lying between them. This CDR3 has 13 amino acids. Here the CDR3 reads CASSEGRDSPLHF. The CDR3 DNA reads TGTGCCAGCAGTGAGGGCAGGGATTCACCCCTCCACTTT.

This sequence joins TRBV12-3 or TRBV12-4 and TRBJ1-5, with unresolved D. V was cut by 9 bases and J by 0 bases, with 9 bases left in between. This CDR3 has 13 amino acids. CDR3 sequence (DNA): TGTGCCAGTAGACGGGATAGCAATCAGCCCCAGCATTTT. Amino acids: CASRRDSNQPQHF.

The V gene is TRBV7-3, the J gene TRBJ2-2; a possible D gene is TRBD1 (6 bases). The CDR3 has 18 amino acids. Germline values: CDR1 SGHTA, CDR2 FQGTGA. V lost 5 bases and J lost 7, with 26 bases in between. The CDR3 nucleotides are TGTGCCAGCAGCCCGGCCAAGGGAACAGGGCAGTATAGCGGGGAGCTGTTTTTT. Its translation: CASSPAKGTGQYSGELFF.

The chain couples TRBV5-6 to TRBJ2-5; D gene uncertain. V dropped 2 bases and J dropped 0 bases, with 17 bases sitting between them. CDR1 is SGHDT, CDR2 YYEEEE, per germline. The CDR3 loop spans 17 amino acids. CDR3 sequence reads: CASSFRKARRNQETQYF. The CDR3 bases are TGTGCCAGCAGCTTTCGAAAAGCCCGGAGAAACCAAGAGACCCAGTACTTC.

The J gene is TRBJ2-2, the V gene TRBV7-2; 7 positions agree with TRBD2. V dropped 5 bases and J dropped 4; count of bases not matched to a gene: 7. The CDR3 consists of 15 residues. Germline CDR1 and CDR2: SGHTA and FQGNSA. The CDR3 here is CASSLYSGGTGELFF. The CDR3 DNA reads TGTGCCAGCAGCCTTTACTCGGGGGGCACCGGGGAGCTGTTTTTT.

In DNA, the CDR3 is TGTGCCAGCAGCCACTCTGGGGACAGTAATGAAAAACTGTTTTTT. It encodes CASSHSGDSNEKLFF. The chain recombines TRBV7-6 with TRBJ1-4; 7 bases are a match to TRBD1. CDR3 length: 15 amino acids. V shed 5 bases and J 4 bases; nucleotides not matched to a gene: 7. Germline V lookup: CDR1 SGHVS, CDR2 FNYEAQ.

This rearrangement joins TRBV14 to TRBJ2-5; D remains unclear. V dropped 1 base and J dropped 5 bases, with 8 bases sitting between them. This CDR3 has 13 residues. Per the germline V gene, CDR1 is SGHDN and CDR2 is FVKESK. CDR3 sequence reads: CASSQGPMETQYF. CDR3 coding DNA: TGTGCCAGCAGCCAAGGTCCAATGGAGACCCAGTACTTC.

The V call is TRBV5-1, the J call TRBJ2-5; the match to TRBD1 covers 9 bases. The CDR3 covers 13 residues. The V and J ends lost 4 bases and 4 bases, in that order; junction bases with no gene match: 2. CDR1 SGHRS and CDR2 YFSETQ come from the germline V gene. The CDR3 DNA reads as TGCGCCAGCAGCAGACAGGGGGGAGAGACCCAGTACTTC. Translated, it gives CASSRQGGETQYF.

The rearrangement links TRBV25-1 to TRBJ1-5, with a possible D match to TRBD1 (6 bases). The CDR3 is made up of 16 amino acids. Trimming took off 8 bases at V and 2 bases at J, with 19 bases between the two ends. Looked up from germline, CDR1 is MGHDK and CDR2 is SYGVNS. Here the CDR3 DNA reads TGTGCCAGCTCTCAAGGGGGGGGCAGGGGCAATCAGCCCCAGCATTTT. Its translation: CASSQGGGRGNQPQHF.

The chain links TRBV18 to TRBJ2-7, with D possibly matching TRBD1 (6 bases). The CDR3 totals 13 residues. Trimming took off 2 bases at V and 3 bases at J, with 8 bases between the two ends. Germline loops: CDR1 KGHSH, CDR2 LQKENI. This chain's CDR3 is CASSPKGDYEQYF. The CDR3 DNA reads TGTGCCAGCTCACCAAAGGGGGACTACGAGCAGTACTTC.

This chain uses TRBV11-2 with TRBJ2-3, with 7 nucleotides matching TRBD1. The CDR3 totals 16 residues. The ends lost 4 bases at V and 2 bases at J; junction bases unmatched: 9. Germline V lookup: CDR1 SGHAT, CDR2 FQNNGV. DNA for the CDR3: TGTGCCAGCAGCTCCGGTGGGACAGAACTCACAGATACGCAGTATTTT. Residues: CASSSGGTELTDTQYF.

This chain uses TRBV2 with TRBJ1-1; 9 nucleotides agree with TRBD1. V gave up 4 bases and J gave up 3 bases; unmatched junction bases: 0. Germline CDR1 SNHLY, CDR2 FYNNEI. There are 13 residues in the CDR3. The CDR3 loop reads CASSGQGDTEAFF. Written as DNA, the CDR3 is TGTGCCAGCAGTGGACAGGGGGACACTGAAGCTTTCTTT.

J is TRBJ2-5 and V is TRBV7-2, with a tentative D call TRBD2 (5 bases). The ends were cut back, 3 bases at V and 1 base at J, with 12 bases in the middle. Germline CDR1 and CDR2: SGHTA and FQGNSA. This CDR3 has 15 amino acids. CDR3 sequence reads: CASSLDGLTQETQYF. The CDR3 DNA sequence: TGTGCCAGCAGCTTGGACGGACTTACCCAAGAGACCCAGTACTTC.